This T cell receptor beta chain was identified in a study of blood T cell repertoires in COVID-19. About the study: Acute and convalescent COVID-19 samples came from the United States, Italy and Spain. Sources were T cells, B-cell-depleted T cells, or PBMCs; the material itself was cDNA or gDNA.

Trimming took 0 bases from V and 15 from J; bases not matched to a gene: 10. CDR3 size: 14 residues. Germline CDR1 SGHRS, CDR2 YFSETQ. Under the authors' procedure: Cell counts per sample came from amplifying reference gene primers. Sequencing used immunoSEQ multiplex PCR; TCRdb keeps in-frame clones, though not all of them. Clone size and V and J calls were adopted from that table, with D and trimming inferred from the DNA. This repertoire shows about 310,000 clones, about 89% found once; its top ten account for roughly 8%. The rearrangement joins TRBV5-1 to TRBJ1-4; 8 bases line up with TRBD1. The sequence was obtained from a woman aged 45-59 years who had recovered from COVID-19. The sequenced sample was peripheral blood. CDR3 in DNA: TGCGCCAGCAGCTTGGGGCAGGGGGCGGCGAATATGTTTTTT. Translated: CASSLGQGAANMFF.